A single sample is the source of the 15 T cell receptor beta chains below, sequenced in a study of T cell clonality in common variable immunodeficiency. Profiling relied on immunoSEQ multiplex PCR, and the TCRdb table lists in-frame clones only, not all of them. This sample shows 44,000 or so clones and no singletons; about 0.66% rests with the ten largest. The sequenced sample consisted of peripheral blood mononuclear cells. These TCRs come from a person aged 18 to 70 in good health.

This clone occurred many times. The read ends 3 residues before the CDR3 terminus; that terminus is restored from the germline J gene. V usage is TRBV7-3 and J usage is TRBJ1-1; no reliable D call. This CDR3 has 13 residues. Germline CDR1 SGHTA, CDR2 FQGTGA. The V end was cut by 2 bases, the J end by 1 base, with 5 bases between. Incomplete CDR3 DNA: TGTGCCAGCAGCTTAGGGCAGAACACTGAA. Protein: CASSLGQNTE. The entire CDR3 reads CASSLGQNTEAFF.

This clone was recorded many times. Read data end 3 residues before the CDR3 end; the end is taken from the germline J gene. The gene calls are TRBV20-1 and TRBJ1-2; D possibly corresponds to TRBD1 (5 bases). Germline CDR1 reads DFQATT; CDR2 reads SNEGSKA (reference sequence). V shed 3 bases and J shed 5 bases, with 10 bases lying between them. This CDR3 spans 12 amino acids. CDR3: CSASDSKYGYTF. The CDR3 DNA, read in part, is TGCAGTGCTAGTGACAGTAAATATGGC.

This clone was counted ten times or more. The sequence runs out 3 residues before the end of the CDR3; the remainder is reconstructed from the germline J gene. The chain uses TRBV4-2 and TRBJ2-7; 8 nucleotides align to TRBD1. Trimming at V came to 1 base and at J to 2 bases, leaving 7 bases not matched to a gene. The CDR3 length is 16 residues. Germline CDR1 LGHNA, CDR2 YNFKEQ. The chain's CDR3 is CASSQGVGTGTYEQYF. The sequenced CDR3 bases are TGTGCCAGCAGCCAAGGGGTCGGGACAGGCACCTACGAG.

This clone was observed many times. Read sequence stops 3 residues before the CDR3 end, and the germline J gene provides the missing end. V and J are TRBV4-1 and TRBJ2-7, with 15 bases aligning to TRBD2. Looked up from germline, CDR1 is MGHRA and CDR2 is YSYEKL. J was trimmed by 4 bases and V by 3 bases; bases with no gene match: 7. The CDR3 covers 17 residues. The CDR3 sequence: CASSQLRTSGGVYEQYF. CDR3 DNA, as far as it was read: TGCGCCAGCAGCCAGCTACGGACTAGCGGGGGGGTTTACGAG.

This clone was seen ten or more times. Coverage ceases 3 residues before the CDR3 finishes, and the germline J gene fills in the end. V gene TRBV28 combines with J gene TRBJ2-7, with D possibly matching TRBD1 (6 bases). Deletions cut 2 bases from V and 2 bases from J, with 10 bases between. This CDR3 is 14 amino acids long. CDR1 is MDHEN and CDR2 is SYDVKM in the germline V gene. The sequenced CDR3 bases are TGTGCCAGCAGTTTAGACAGGTTACCCTACGAG. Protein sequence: CASSLDRLPYE. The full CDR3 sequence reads CASSLDRLPYEQYF.

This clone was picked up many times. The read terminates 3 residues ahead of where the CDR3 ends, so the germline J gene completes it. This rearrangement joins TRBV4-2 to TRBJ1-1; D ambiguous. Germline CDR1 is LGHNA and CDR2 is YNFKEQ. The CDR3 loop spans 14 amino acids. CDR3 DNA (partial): TGTGCCAGCAGCCAAGGGCCAGTTGCCCAAGAA. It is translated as CASSQGPVAQE. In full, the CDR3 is CASSQGPVAQEAFF.

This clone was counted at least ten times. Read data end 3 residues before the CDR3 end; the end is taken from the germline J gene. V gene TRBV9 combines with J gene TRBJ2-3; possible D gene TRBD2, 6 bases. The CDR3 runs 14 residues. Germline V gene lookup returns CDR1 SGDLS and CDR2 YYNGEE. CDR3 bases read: TGTGCCAGCAGCCCCAAGGCACTAGCTAACACG. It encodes CASSPKALANT. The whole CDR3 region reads CASSPKALANTQYF.

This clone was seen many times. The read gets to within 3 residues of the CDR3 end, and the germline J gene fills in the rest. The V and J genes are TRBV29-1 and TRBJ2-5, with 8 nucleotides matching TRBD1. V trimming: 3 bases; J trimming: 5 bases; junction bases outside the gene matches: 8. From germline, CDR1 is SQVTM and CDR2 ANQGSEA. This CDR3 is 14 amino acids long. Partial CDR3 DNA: TGCAGCGTTGATAGGACAGGGCTGGGGGAGACC. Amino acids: CSVDRTGLGET. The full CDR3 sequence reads CSVDRTGLGETQYF.

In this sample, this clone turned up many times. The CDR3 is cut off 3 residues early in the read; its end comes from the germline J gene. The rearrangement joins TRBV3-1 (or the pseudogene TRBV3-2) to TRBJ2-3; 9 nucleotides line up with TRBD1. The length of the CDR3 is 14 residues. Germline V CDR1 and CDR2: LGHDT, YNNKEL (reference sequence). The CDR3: CASSQGGGQGAQYF. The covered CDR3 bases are TGTGCCAGCAGCCAAGGGGGGGGACAGGGAGCG.

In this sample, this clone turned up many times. Incomplete CDR3 DNA: TGTGCCAGCAGTGAGTCCCCTAAAAATACG. Translated, it gives CASSESPKNT. The full CDR3 is CASSESPKNTQYF. The gene calls are TRBV2 and TRBJ2-3; D is uncertain. The missing CDR3 end, 3 residues past where the read stops, is filled in from the germline J gene. The CDR3 has 13 amino acids. Germline values: CDR1 SNHLY, CDR2 FYNNEI. Trimming took 3 bases from V and 7 from J, leaving 11 bases between them.

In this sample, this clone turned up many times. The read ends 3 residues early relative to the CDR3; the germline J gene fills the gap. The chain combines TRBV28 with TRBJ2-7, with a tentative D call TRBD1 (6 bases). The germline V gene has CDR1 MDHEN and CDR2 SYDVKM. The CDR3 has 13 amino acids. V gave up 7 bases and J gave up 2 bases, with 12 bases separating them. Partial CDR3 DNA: TGTGCCAGCAAGCTACAGGGACCCTACGAG. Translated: CASKLQGPYE. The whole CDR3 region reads CASKLQGPYEQYF.

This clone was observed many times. The part of the CDR3 DNA that was read is TGTGCTAGTGGTTTCCTTACACAGGGGGACATTAATGAAAAA. It encodes CASGFLTQGDINEK. The entire CDR3 is CASGFLTQGDINEKLFF. The chain links TRBV12-5 to TRBJ1-4; 8 nucleotides line up with TRBD1. The read ends 3 residues before the CDR3 terminus; that terminus is restored from the germline J gene. The germline gives CDR1 LGHNT, CDR2 FRNRAP. With 3 bases clipped from V and 4 bases from J, the junction kept 10 bases outside the gene matches. The length of the CDR3 is 17 residues. The full variable domain, in which reference TRBV12-5 and TRBJ1-4 provide the parts outside the CDR3, is DARVTQTPRHKVTEMGQEVTMRCQPILGHNTVFWYRQTMMQGLELLAYFRNRAPLDDSGMPKDRFSAEMPDATLATLKIQPSEPRDSAVYFCASGFLTQGDINEKLFFGSGTQLSVL.

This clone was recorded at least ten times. The CDR3 spells CASSRNYRDSNQPQHF. Incomplete CDR3 DNA: TGCGCCAGCAGCCGTAACTACAGGGATAGCAATCAGCCC. The gene calls are TRBV4-1 and TRBJ1-5, with a weak D call TRBD1 (6 bases). The read terminates 3 residues before the CDR3 end, so the remaining end is supplied by the germline J gene. Trimming shortened V by 4 bases and J by 0 bases, and 13 bases separated the two germline ends. The CDR3 length is 16 residues. Germline V gene sequence: CDR1 MGHRA, CDR2 YSYEKL.

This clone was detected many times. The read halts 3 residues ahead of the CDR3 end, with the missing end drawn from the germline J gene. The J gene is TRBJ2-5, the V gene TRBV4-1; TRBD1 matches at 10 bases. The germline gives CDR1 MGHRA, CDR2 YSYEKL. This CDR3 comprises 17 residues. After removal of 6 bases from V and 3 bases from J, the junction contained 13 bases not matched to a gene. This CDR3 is CASREGRGQGIEETQYF. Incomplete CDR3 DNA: TGCGCCAGCAGGGAAGGGAGGGGACAGGGGATAGAAGAGACC.

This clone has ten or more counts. The sequenced CDR3 bases are TGCAGTGAAGAGGGTGCCAAAAACATT. This translates into CSEEGAKNI. The entire CDR3 reads CSEEGAKNIQYF. The chain recombines TRBV20-1 with TRBJ2-4; D perhaps matches TRBD2 (5 bases). The CDR3 end lies 3 residues beyond the end of the read and is filled in from the germline J gene. The germline V gene encodes CDR1 DFQATT and CDR2 SNEGSKA (reference sequence). Between the trimmed V and J ends, which lost 7 bases and 1 base, there was a span of 8 bases. This CDR3 region has 12 residues.